The following is a T cell receptor beta chain sequence with its context. These data come from a study of PD-1 blockade in classical Hodgkin lymphoma. Background on the study: Patients were dosed intravenously with nivolumab at 3 mg/kg every 2 weeks.

CDR1 is WNHNN and CDR2 is SYGVQD in the germline V gene (reference sequence). The V end lost 2 bases, the J end lost 7 bases, and 12 bases lay between the germline ends. This CDR3 comprises 13 residues. Time point indicated: cycle 4 day 1 (C4D1), after about 6 weeks of nivolumab. Brentuximab vedotin exposure varied among the patients, all of whom had relapsed after autologous stem cell transplantation. Sequencing was performed with immunoSEQ multiplex PCR; in TCRdb, only in-frame clones are kept and a portion is missing. This sample yields 40,000 to 65,000 clones, of which around nine tenths are seen a single time; 6% to 7.5% belongs to the top ten.

The specimen was peripheral blood mononuclear cells (PBMCs), collected before the fourth cycle of nivolumab. This chain connects TRBV10-1 to TRBJ2-7, with a possible D match to TRBD2 (5 bases). The clonotype comes from a human donor with classical Hodgkin lymphoma. CDR3 amino acids: CASSETIREEQYF. DNA for the CDR3: TGCGCCAGCAGTGAGACTATCCGGGAAGAGCAGTACTTC.